What follows are 25 T cell receptor beta chains derived from one specimen sequenced in a study of T cell repertoires in cytomegalovirus infection. TCRdb redid the calling of the reads with MiXCR, one entry per CDR3 protein. Found here are around 130,000 distinct CDR3 sequences, roughly 8.2% of them singletons; the top ten hold 10%. Input material: PBMCs. The receptors derive from a human donor in good health (CMV status not recorded). Some clones in this sample may be carry-over from other donors' samples.

This clonotype was seen a handful of times. The final CDR3 position lacks the conserved phenylalanine or tryptophan, pointing to a likely read error. The rearrangement joins TRBV7-2 to TRBJ2-1; possibly TRBD1 or TRBD2 for D (6 bases each). CDR1 SGHTA and CDR2 FQGNSA come from the germline V gene. Trimming cost V 8 bases and J 2 bases, with 16 bases left between them. This CDR3 region has 15 residues. In nucleotides, the CDR3 is TGTGCCAGCTCCTCCCTAAGGGGGGCCTACAATGAGCAGTTCTCC. It translates to CASSSLRGAYNEQFS.

In this sample, this clonotype turned up many times. The CDR3 coding sequence is TGTGCCAGCAGTGAGGACAGGTCGTACGGGGAGCTGTTTTTT. The encoded protein is CASSEDRSYGELFF. The V call is TRBV2, the J call TRBJ2-2; 7 bases agree with TRBD1. CDR3 length: 14 amino acids. Germline V CDR1 and CDR2: SNHLY, FYNNEI. Losses at the gene ends were 3 bases for V and 7 bases for J; bases not matched to a gene: 5.

This clonotype was seen ten or more times. The gene calls are TRBV28 and TRBJ1-1, with unresolved D. V dropped 6 bases and J dropped 7 bases, with 15 bases sitting between them. The length of the CDR3 is 13 residues. Germline assignment: CDR1 MDHEN and CDR2 SYDVKM. CDR3 amino acids: CASSLTKIFEAFF. The CDR3 bases are TGTGCCAGCAGCCTAACCAAGATCTTTGAAGCTTTCTTT.

In its sample, this clonotype was seen a few times. The chain employs TRBV20-1 and TRBJ2-6; 7 nucleotides align to TRBD1. This CDR3 is 17 amino acids long. Germline V gene data show CDR1 as DFQATT and CDR2 as SNEGSKA (reference sequence). V shed 6 bases and J 3 bases; nucleotides not matched to a gene: 14. In DNA form, the CDR3 reads TGCAGTGCGAGCCCCATGACAGGGCGGGTTGGGGCCAACGTCCTGACTTTC. It translates to CSASPMTGRVGANVLTF.

This clonotype has ten or more counts. The CDR3 spells CASSLWEGQGNQPQHF. In DNA, the CDR3 is TGTGCCAGCAGTTTGTGGGAGGGGCAGGGCAATCAGCCCCAGCATTTT. The chain is built from TRBV28 and TRBJ1-5; a possible D gene is TRBD1 (5 bases). The V end was cut by 3 bases, the J end by 2 bases, with 14 bases between. This CDR3 region has 16 residues. Per germline, CDR1 MDHEN and CDR2 SYDVKM.

The genes are TRBV28 and TRBJ1-3, with a possible D match to TRBD1 (5 bases). V was clipped by 8 bases and J by 0 bases, with 11 bases between them. There are 14 residues in the CDR3. Germline V CDR1 and CDR2: MDHEN, SYDVKM. CDR3 loop: CASEGMGSGNTIYF. The CDR3 DNA is TGTGCCAGCGAGGGGATGGGCTCTGGAAACACCATATATTTT.

This clonotype was recorded a few times. The genes are TRBV28 and TRBJ2-2, with D perhaps given as TRBD1 or TRBD2 (5 bases each). Per the germline V gene, CDR1 is MDHEN and CDR2 is SYDVKM. V was pared by 6 bases and J by 4 bases, with 9 bases between. The CDR3 consists of 13 residues. DNA of the CDR3: TGTGCCAGCAGCAGTGGGGGCACCGGGGAGCTGTTTTTT. Translation: CASSSGGTGELFF.

This clonotype was seen a handful of times. The chain links TRBV5-1 to TRBJ2-7, with 8 bases fitting TRBD2. V trimming: 4 bases; J trimming: 5 bases; junction bases outside the gene matches: 17. Germline V gene lookup returns CDR1 SGHRS and CDR2 YFSETQ. CDR3 length: 17 amino acids. The CDR3 DNA reads as TGCGCCAGCAGCCCAATTGGTTCGTCCAGCGGGGGTCACGAGCAGTACTTC. It codes for CASSPIGSSSGGHEQYF.

At least ten counts were recorded for this clonotype. V is TRBV28 and J is TRBJ2-3; 12 positions match TRBD1. This CDR3 spans 15 amino acids. Germline V CDR1 and CDR2: MDHEN, SYDVKM. Trimming removed 4 bases from V and 4 bases from J; junction bases left unmatched: 3. For the CDR3, the DNA is TGTGCCAGCAGTTCCGGGACAGGGGGCGCAGATACGCAGTATTTT. Protein: CASSSGTGGADTQYF.

This clonotype was counted many times. The chain recombines TRBV20-1 with TRBJ1-1, with a tentative D call TRBD1 (5 bases). Germline V CDR1 and CDR2: DFQATT, SNEGSKA (reference sequence). Between the trimmed V and J ends, which lost 2 bases and 7 bases, there was a span of 17 bases. The CDR3 contains 14 residues. DNA for the CDR3: TGCAGTGCTAGAAAGAGATACCGGGACCGTGAAGCTTTCTTT. It encodes CSARKRYRDREAFF.

This clonotype was observed at least ten times. V is TRBV28 and J is TRBJ1-4; D might be TRBD1 (5 bases). The germline V gene encodes CDR1 MDHEN and CDR2 SYDVKM. The CDR3 is 13 amino acids. V was clipped by 7 bases and J by 8 bases, with 14 bases between them. CDR3: CASKIGALEKLFF. CDR3 sequence (DNA): TGTGCCAGCAAGATCGGGGCCCTGGAAAAACTGTTTTTT.

The rearrangement links TRBV2 to TRBJ2-3; 9 nucleotides agree with TRBD1. V shed 5 bases, J shed 1 base, and the junction held 7 bases outside the gene matches. The CDR3 spans 16 residues. The germline gives CDR1 SNHLY, CDR2 FYNNEI. The CDR3 sequence: CASSRGQGGGTDTQYF. In DNA form, the CDR3 reads TGTGCCAGCAGTCGGGGACAGGGAGGAGGCACAGATACGCAGTATTTT.

V usage is TRBV18 and J usage is TRBJ2-1, with D tentatively TRBD2 (6 bases). The CDR3 extends over 14 amino acids. Germline lookup yields CDR1 KGHSH and CDR2 LQKENI. Trimming removed 6 bases from V and 4 bases from J, with 13 bases in between. The CDR3 protein is CASSRGGIYNEQFF. The DNA for the CDR3 is TGTGCCAGCTCCCGTGGGGGGATATACAATGAGCAGTTCTTC.

In its sample, this clonotype was seen many times. Germline is not matched at one junction end, which may reflect a read error. This sequence joins TRBV20-1 and TRBJ1-1, with TRBD1 identical over 8 bases. The CDR3 is 10 amino acids. Germline V CDR1 and CDR2: DFQATT, SNEGSKA (reference sequence). The CDR3 is CSARLDRVSF. Here the CDR3 DNA reads TGCAGTGCTAGATTGGACAGGGTGTCCTTT.

The rearrangement joins TRBV29-1 to TRBJ2-7, with 10 nucleotides matching TRBD1. This CDR3 comprises 13 residues. The germline V gene has CDR1 SQVTM and CDR2 ANQGSEA. The ends lost 2 bases at V and 6 bases at J; junction bases unmatched: 4. CDR3 sequence reads: CSVERGTGVEQYF. The CDR3 nucleotides read TGCAGCGTTGAAAGGGGGACAGGGGTCGAGCAGTACTTC.

This clonotype was recorded at least ten times. The chain links TRBV5-8 to TRBJ2-7, with a weak D call TRBD2 (5 bases). V lost 10 bases, J lost 1 base, and 12 bases lay in between. Looked up from germline, CDR1 is SGHTS and CDR2 is YDEGEE. CDR3 size: 12 residues. The CDR3 protein is CADQERSYEQYF. Here the CDR3 DNA reads TGTGCCGACCAGGAGCGGTCCTACGAGCAGTACTTC.

This clonotype was detected a few times. The CDR3 loop reads CASNDRDRLNTEAFF. The CDR3 bases are TGTGCCAGCAATGACAGGGATAGGCTGAACACTGAAGCTTTCTTT. The chain uses TRBV28 and TRBJ1-1; 7 bases fit TRBD1. The germline CDR1 and CDR2 sequences are MDHEN and SYDVKM. This CDR3 is 15 amino acids long. V shed 7 bases, J shed 0 bases, and the junction held 8 bases outside the gene matches. The full variable domain, completed using reference TRBV28 and TRBJ1-1, is DVKVTQSSRYLVKRTGEKVFLECVQDMDHENMFWYRQDPGLGLRLIYFSYDVKMKEKGDIPEGYSVSREKKERFSLILESASTNQTSMYLCASNDRDRLNTEAFFGQGTRLTVV.

Concerning this clonotype: It may be a read error: a sequence one base away is much more abundant. The rearrangement joins TRBV5-4 to TRBJ1-2, with 7 nucleotides matching TRBD1. Germline V lookup: CDR1 SGHNT, CDR2 YYREEE (reference sequence). The CDR3 spans 14 residues. For the CDR3, the DNA is TGTGCCAGCAGCTTGCCGGGACAGAACTATGGCTACATCTTC. Translated: CASSLPGQNYGYIF.

This clonotype was detected ten times or more. The chain employs TRBV7-2 and TRBJ1-2; maybe TRBD1 (5 bases). The CDR3 extends over 14 amino acids. Germline V gene lookup returns CDR1 SGHTA and CDR2 FQGNSA. With 3 bases removed from V and 8 bases from J, the gap between germline ends came to 16 bases. In nucleotides, the CDR3 is TGTGCCAGCAGCTTCCGGGACCGGATCGGCGGCTACACCTTC. It specifies CASSFRDRIGGYTF. The entire variable domain, with the rest obtained from reference TRBV7-2 and TRBJ1-2, is as follows: GAGVSQSPSNKVTEKGKDVELRCDPISGHTALYWYRQSLGQGLEFLIYFQGNSAPDKSGLPSDRFSAERTGGSVSTLTIQRTQQEDSAVYLCASSFRDRIGGYTFGSGTRLTVV.

This clonotype was detected ten times or more. The V gene is TRBV4-1, the J gene TRBJ1-5; D not resolved. V was pared by 1 base and J by 4 bases, with 11 bases between. The CDR3 extends over 15 amino acids. Germline CDR1 is MGHRA and CDR2 is YSYEKL. The chain's CDR3 is CASSQVGRNNQPQHF. For the CDR3, the DNA is TGCGCCAGCAGCCAAGTCGGACGGAATAATCAGCCCCAGCATTTT.

In its sample, this clonotype was seen many times. The rearrangement uses TRBV2 and TRBJ1-1, with D possibly matching TRBD1 (5 bases). Germline V gene data show CDR1 as SNHLY and CDR2 as FYNNEI. CDR3 length equals 17 residues. The V end lost 2 bases, the J end lost 4 bases, and 20 bases lay between the germline ends. Here the CDR3 reads CASSERLAERGSTEAFF. The CDR3 nucleotides read TGTGCCAGCAGTGAACGACTGGCGGAACGGGGGTCCACTGAAGCTTTCTTT. Supplemented by reference TRBV2 and TRBJ1-1, the full variable domain reads EPEVTQTPSHQVTQMGQEVILRCVPISNHLYFYWYRQILGQKVEFLVSFYNNEISEKSEIFDDQFSVERPDGSNFTLKIRSTKLEDSAMYFCASSERLAERGSTEAFFGQGTRLTVV.

At least ten counts were recorded for this clonotype. The V call is TRBV15, the J call TRBJ1-1, with TRBD1 matching 11 bases. The V and J ends lost 3 bases and 4 bases, in that order; junction bases with no gene match: 4. The germline V gene encodes CDR1 LNHNV and CDR2 YYDKDF (reference sequence). The CDR3 contains 15 residues. The CDR3 spells CATSRDRGLGTEAFF. CDR3 DNA: TGTGCCACCAGCAGGGACAGGGGGCTGGGCACTGAAGCTTTCTTT.

At least ten counts were recorded for this clonotype. A read error is possible here, since a much larger clone lies one base away. The chain joins TRBV5-4 to TRBJ1-1; D is unclear. The ends were cut back, 0 bases at V and 5 bases at J, with 11 bases in the middle. In germline, CDR1 is SGHNT, CDR2 YYREEE (reference sequence). The CDR3 length is 14 residues. The CDR3 here is CASSLDKGGTEAFF. The CDR3 nucleotides read TGTGCCAGCAGCTTGGACAAGGGAGGGACTGAAGCTTTCTTT.

In this sample, this clonotype turned up many times. The chain is built from TRBV28 and TRBJ1-2; D might be TRBD1 (6 bases). The CDR3 extends over 14 amino acids. V was pared by 3 bases and J by 2 bases, with 10 bases between. Germline lookup yields CDR1 MDHEN and CDR2 SYDVKM. CDR3 sequence reads: CASSFLDSNYGYTF. CDR3 bases: TGTGCCAGCAGTTTTCTGGACAGCAACTATGGCTACACCTTC.

The chain employs TRBV2 and TRBJ2-6; 10 nucleotides agree with TRBD1. The CDR3 spans 18 residues. Germline lookup yields CDR1 SNHLY and CDR2 FYNNEI. After removal of 10 bases from V and 4 bases from J, the junction contained 16 bases not matched to a gene. CDR3 protein: CANKEGQGSDRGANVLTF. CDR3 nucleotide sequence: TGTGCCAACAAGGAGGGACAGGGGTCGGATCGGGGGGCCAACGTCCTGACTTTC.